The sequence of this T cell receptor beta chain was determined in a study of radiotherapy plus CTLA-4 blockade in lung cancer. TCRdb's copy holds only in-frame clones and misses some; the assay was immunoSEQ multiplex PCR. The table records some 60,000 clones, approximately 76% of them present only once. Regarding this clone: At one end, the junction sequence differs from germline, possibly due to a read error.

Germline V lookup: CDR1 SSHAT, CDR2 FNYEAQ (reference sequence). The CDR3 runs 14 residues. The origin of this receptor is a human donor with non-small cell lung cancer who had a complete response to radiotherapy plus ipilimumab. Here the sequenced sample was peripheral blood, taken from a patient treated with radiotherapy plus ipilimumab. The rearrangement links TRBV7-7 to TRBJ2-7, with TRBD2 matching over 7 bases. The CDR3 reads CASSLDSGAYEQYF. Written as DNA, the CDR3 is TGTGCTAGCAGCTTAGACAGCGGGGCTTACGAGCAGTACTTC.